Each of the 31 T cell receptor beta chains below was sequenced from the same sample in a study of shared T cell receptors in the human thymus (dated by TCRdb to about 2021). The library was generated by the immunoSEQ multiplex PCR assay. TCRdb took over this immuneACCESS table, retaining in-frame rearrangements with V and J assigned. Such tables are incomplete; in checked studies, under half of the missing clones stem from an unresolved V gene, and the remainder is unexplained. A total of hundreds of thousands of clones appear in this sample, 87% of them only once. Of the sample, just under 0.0095% falls within the top ten clones. In addition, the sample was reused for a study of human thymus T cells.

Sequencing was carried out using thymocytes. The receptors shown here come from a boy younger than two with a congenital heart defect. Donor details come from another sample of the same person, matched by shared clones.

The chain combines TRBV5-1 with TRBJ2-7; TRBD1 matches at 10 bases. CDR3 length equals 15 residues. J was trimmed by 4 bases and V by 3 bases; bases with no gene match: 7. Germline assignment: CDR1 SGHRS and CDR2 YFSETQ. The CDR3 DNA reads TGCGCCAGCAGCTCGTTGGACAGGGGGAGTTACGAGCAGTACTTC. This gives the protein CASSSLDRGSYEQYF. Full variable domain (missing parts from reference TRBV5-1 and TRBJ2-7): KAGVTQTPRYLIKTRGQQVTLSCSPISGHRSVSWYQQTPGQGLQFLFEYFSETQRNKGNFPGRFSGRQFSNSRSEMNVSTLELGDSALYLCASSSLDRGSYEQYFGPGTRLTVT.

The chain uses TRBV19 and TRBJ1-5, with TRBD1 matching 12 bases. CDR1 LNHDA and CDR2 SQIVND come from the germline V gene (reference sequence). CDR3 size: 14 residues. V gave up 5 bases and J gave up 7 bases; unmatched junction bases: 3. CDR3 DNA: TGTGCCAGTAGTCTCGGGACAGGGGGCCAGCCCCAGCATTTT. Translated, it gives CASSLGTGGQPQHF.

The gene calls are TRBV7-9 and TRBJ1-1; possible D gene TRBD1, 5 bases. The CDR3 runs to 15 residues. V lost 2 bases and J 3 bases, leaving 13 bases between the germline ends. The germline CDR1 and CDR2 sequences are SEHNR and FQNEAQ (reference sequence). The CDR3: CASSLKGLRHTEAFF. The CDR3 coding sequence is TGTGCCAGCAGCTTAAAGGGACTGCGACACACTGAAGCTTTCTTT.

J is TRBJ2-3 and V is TRBV19; tentative D call: TRBD2 (5 bases). Germline CDR1 and CDR2: LNHDA and SQIVND (reference sequence). V was shortened by 3 bases and J by 1 base, with 11 bases between the two germline ends. The CDR3 length is 15 residues. This chain's CDR3 is CASSMGTRGTDTQYF. CDR3 DNA sequence: TGTGCCAGTAGTATGGGAACTAGGGGCACAGATACGCAGTATTTT. The whole variable domain, filled in from reference TRBV19 and TRBJ2-3, reads DGGITQSPKYLFRKEGQNVTLSCEQNLNHDAMYWYRQDPGQGLRLIYYSQIVNDFQKGDIAEGYSVSREKKESFPLTVTSAQKNPTAFYLCASSMGTRGTDTQYFGPGTRLTVL.

The chain carries TRBV6-6 and TRBJ2-3; 10 bases agree with TRBD2. Germline V lookup: CDR1 MNHNY, CDR2 SVGAGI (reference sequence). This CDR3 region has 15 residues. The V and J ends lost 8 bases and 4 bases, in that order; junction bases with no gene match: 9. The CDR3 reads CASRAGGPRSDTQYF. The CDR3 DNA follows: TGTGCCAGCCGAGCGGGAGGGCCGAGGTCAGATACGCAGTATTTT.

Worth noting for this clone: A junction boundary mismatches the germline segment, possibly from a read error. The J gene is TRBJ1-1, the V gene TRBV25-1, with no clear D. Germline CDR1 MGHDK, CDR2 SYGVNS. The CDR3 has 16 residues. The CDR3 region has the DNA TGTGCCGGCAGTGAAGGCGGTTGGGTATTGGGCACTGAAGCTTTCTTT. Its translation is CAGSEGGWVLGTEAFF.

The chain couples TRBV6-5 to TRBJ1-4, with D tentatively TRBD1 (5 bases). There are 13 residues in the CDR3. CDR1 and CDR2 from the germline V gene are MNHEY and SVGAGI. V lost 8 bases and J 7 bases, leaving 14 bases between the germline ends. The CDR3 spells CASSMGRGEKLFF. The CDR3 bases are TGTGCCAGCTCTATGGGGAGGGGTGAAAAACTGTTTTTT.

The V and J genes are TRBV5-1 and TRBJ2-1; 7 positions match TRBD2. V lost 4 bases, J lost 1 base, and 5 bases stayed unmatched. The CDR3 has 15 amino acids. CDR1 and CDR2 (germline): SGHRS, YFSETQ. In nucleotides, the CDR3 is TGCGCCAGCAGCCGCGTGGGGGGGTCCTACAATGAGCAGTTCTTC. Protein sequence: CASSRVGGSYNEQFF.

The rearrangement uses TRBV18 and TRBJ2-1, with D perhaps TRBD2 (5 bases). This CDR3 is built from 18 residues. The germline CDR1 and CDR2 sequences are KGHSH and LQKENI. The ends were cut back, 0 bases at V and 5 bases at J, with 20 bases in the middle. CDR3 sequence: CASSPPGVRQYGNNEQFF. The CDR3 DNA reads TGTGCCAGCTCACCACCAGGAGTAAGACAATACGGGAACAATGAGCAGTTCTTC.

This rearrangement joins TRBV2 to TRBJ2-7; D gene ambiguous. V gave up 7 bases and J gave up 2 bases, with 18 bases separating them. This CDR3 is built from 15 residues. The germline gives CDR1 SNHLY, CDR2 FYNNEI. The CDR3 is CASNQGLSTAYEQYF. CDR3 nucleotide sequence: TGTGCCAGCAACCAAGGCCTTAGCACTGCCTACGAGCAGTACTTC.

This chain joins TRBV4-2 and TRBJ2-1; D gene unclear. Germline CDR1 and CDR2: LGHNA and YNFKEQ. The CDR3 has 17 amino acids. Trimming took 1 base from V and 5 from J, leaving 18 bases between them. In nucleotides, the CDR3 is TGTGCCAGCAGCCAAGTAGACGCCTCCCTAGGTGACAATGAGCAGTTCTTC. It specifies CASSQVDASLGDNEQFF.

V usage is TRBV7-6 and J usage is TRBJ1-1; D is unresolved. V was pared by 1 base and J by 9 bases, with 15 bases between. Germline V gives CDR1 SGHVS, CDR2 FNYEAQ. The CDR3 sequence is 14 residues long. DNA of the CDR3: TGTGCCAGCAGCTTAGAGGCAGGCCGCGCCCAAGCTTTCTTT. It codes for CASSLEAGRAQAFF.

J is TRBJ2-7 and V is TRBV7-9; weak D call: TRBD2 (6 bases). Trimming left V 5 bases short and J 4 bases short, with 12 bases between. The CDR3 is made up of 13 amino acids. Germline assignment: CDR1 SEHNR and CDR2 FQNEAQ (reference sequence). DNA for the CDR3: TGTGCCAGCAGCCAGGAGGGAATTTACGAGCAGTACTTC. Translating gives CASSQEGIYEQYF.

The chain recombines TRBV6-4 with TRBJ2-1, with D tentatively TRBD1 (5 bases). Germline V lookup: CDR1 MRHNA, CDR2 SNTAGT. CDR3 length: 15 residues. Trimming took 8 bases from V and 0 from J, leaving 14 bases between them. This CDR3 reads CASSGRASSYNEQFF. The CDR3 bases are TGTGCCAGCTCCGGCAGGGCCAGCTCCTACAATGAGCAGTTCTTC.

V usage is TRBV4-3 and J usage is TRBJ2-2; D possibly corresponds to TRBD1 (5 bases). Trimming took 2 bases from V and 2 from J, leaving 15 bases between them. This CDR3 region has 17 residues. Germline CDR1 is LGHNA and CDR2 is YSLEER. The CDR3 here is CASSQTSGKLNTGELFF. The CDR3 region has the DNA TGCGCCAGCAGCCAAACTTCAGGGAAACTTAACACCGGGGAGCTGTTTTTT.

The chain uses TRBV28 and TRBJ2-5, with D uncertain. Germline CDR1 and CDR2: MDHEN and SYDVKM. The V and J ends lost 4 bases and 3 bases respectively, with 3 bases between them. This CDR3 contains 11 residues. The CDR3 nucleotides are TGTGCCAGCAGTTCAAAAGAGACCCAGTACTTC. This gives the protein CASSSKETQYF.

The gene calls are TRBV7-9 and TRBJ1-4; TRBD1 is a possible D gene (5 bases). The CDR3 loop spans 13 amino acids. Germline CDR1 is SEHNR and CDR2 is FQNEAQ (reference sequence). V gave up 7 bases and J gave up 3 bases, with 9 bases separating them. Written as DNA, the CDR3 is TGTGCCAGCACACCGGGGGCTAATGAAAAACTGTTTTTT. Translating it yields CASTPGANEKLFF.

This clone came up once. The gene calls are TRBV6-1 and TRBJ2-7; 7 bases agree with TRBD2. This CDR3 spans 12 amino acids. The germline V gene has CDR1 MNHNS and CDR2 SASEGT. V lost 10 bases, J lost 3 bases, and 6 bases stayed unmatched. CDR3 sequence: CAIASGYYEQYF. The CDR3 DNA is TGTGCCATCGCTAGCGGATACTACGAGCAGTACTTC.

This clone was detected once. The chain couples TRBV7-9 to TRBJ1-2; 9 positions agree with TRBD1. CDR3 size: 14 residues. The germline CDR1 and CDR2 sequences are SEHNR and FQNEAQ (reference sequence). The V gene end was trimmed by 4 bases and the J gene end by 7 bases; junction bases not matched to a gene: 7. Written as DNA, the CDR3 is TGTGCCAGCAGCTGGAAAACAGGGGGCGGTGGCTACACCTTC. Encoded protein: CASSWKTGGGGYTF.

The V and J genes are TRBV28 and TRBJ2-7; no clear D. Germline V lookup: CDR1 MDHEN, CDR2 SYDVKM. Trimming removed 5 bases from V and 2 bases from J, with 13 bases in between. The CDR3 extends over 14 amino acids. The CDR3 here is CASSLGNGAYEQYF. DNA of the CDR3: TGTGCCAGCAGTCTTGGTAACGGAGCCTACGAGCAGTACTTC.

The chain recombines TRBV5-1 with TRBJ2-7; 12 bases are shared with TRBD1. Germline assignment: CDR1 SGHRS and CDR2 YFSETQ. The trim removed 2 bases at V and 0 bases at J, leaving 6 bases unmatched. The CDR3 spans 17 residues. DNA of the CDR3: TGCGCCAGCAGCTTTTCGGGACAGGGGGCTTTCTCCTACGAGCAGTACTTC. Its protein product is CASSFSGQGAFSYEQYF. The variable domain in full, completed from reference TRBV5-1 and TRBJ2-7, reads KAGVTQTPRYLIKTRGQQVTLSCSPISGHRSVSWYQQTPGQGLQFLFEYFSETQRNKGNFPGRFSGRQFSNSRSEMNVSTLELGDSALYLCASSFSGQGAFSYEQYFGPGTRLTVT.

The CDR3 here is CASSVGRGFGDEQYF. As DNA, the CDR3 is TGTGCCAGCAGCGTAGGAAGAGGGTTCGGGGACGAGCAGTACTTC. The V call is TRBV9, the J call TRBJ2-7; maybe TRBD2 (5 bases). The germline V gene encodes CDR1 SGDLS and CDR2 YYNGEE. V shed 0 bases and J shed 5 bases, with 15 bases lying between them. The CDR3 length is 15 residues. Based on the CDR3 plus reference TRBV9 and TRBJ2-7, the full variable domain is DSGVTQTPKHLITATGQRVTLRCSPRSGDLSVYWYQQSLDQGLQFLIQYYNGEERAKGNILERFSAQQFPDLHSELNLSSLELGDSALYFCASSVGRGFGDEQYFGPGTRLTVT.

This rearrangement joins TRBV4-3 to TRBJ2-2, with 10 bases matching TRBD2. Germline loops: CDR1 LGHNA, CDR2 YSLEER. V lost 0 bases and J lost 1; bases outside the gene matches: 14. The CDR3 is 21 residues long. The CDR3 DNA follows: TGCGCCAGCAGCCAAGATGCGAGCGGGGGGGCATTAGGGGGGAACACCGGGGAGCTGTTTTTT. This sequence encodes CASSQDASGGALGGNTGELFF.

The V and J genes are TRBV27 and TRBJ2-3, with 7 positions matching TRBD1. The CDR3 extends over 11 amino acids. V lost 5 bases to trimming and J lost 10 bases; unmatched junction nucleotides: 3. Germline V gene data show CDR1 as MNHEY and CDR2 as SMNVEV (reference sequence). CDR3: CASSDDRAQYF. Written as DNA, the CDR3 is TGTGCCAGCAGTGATGACAGGGCGCAGTATTTT.

V gene TRBV29-1 combines with J gene TRBJ2-1; TRBD1 matches at 7 bases. The V segment lost 7 bases and the J segment 0 bases; nucleotides outside the gene matches: 6. Germline CDR1 SQVTM, CDR2 ANQGSEA. This CDR3 region has 14 residues. In nucleotides, the CDR3 is TGCAGCGGCCTGACAGGGAGCTCCTACAATGAGCAGTTCTTC. It codes for CSGLTGSSYNEQFF.

The V gene is TRBV27, the J gene TRBJ2-7; 9 bases are shared with TRBD1. Germline lookup yields CDR1 MNHEY and CDR2 SMNVEV (reference sequence). CDR3 size: 15 residues. With 2 bases clipped from V and 3 bases from J, the junction kept 5 bases outside the gene matches. CDR3 sequence reads: CASSLGRQGVYEQYF. The CDR3 bases are TGTGCCAGCAGTTTAGGCCGACAGGGGGTCTACGAGCAGTACTTC.

The CDR3 loop reads CASSLTSLAGYNEQFF. The CDR3, as DNA: TGTGCCAGCAGCTTGACTTCTTTGGCGGGCTACAATGAGCAGTTCTTC. The chain combines TRBV5-5 with TRBJ2-1; D possibly corresponds to TRBD2 (5 bases). The CDR3 runs to 16 residues. Between the trimmed V and J ends, which lost 1 base and 3 bases, there was a span of 14 bases. In germline, CDR1 is SGHKS, CDR2 YYEKEE (reference sequence).

The V and J genes are TRBV28 and TRBJ2-3; 7 bases agree with TRBD1. Germline loops: CDR1 MDHEN, CDR2 SYDVKM. CDR3 length equals 15 residues. V lost 4 bases to trimming and J lost 2 bases; unmatched junction nucleotides: 6. The CDR3 reads CASSSSGTVTDTQYF. The CDR3 bases are TGTGCCAGCAGTTCTTCCGGGACAGTCACAGATACGCAGTATTTT.

This sequence joins TRBV4-1 and TRBJ1-5; 8 bases match TRBD1. The CDR3 length is 15 residues. J gave up 3 bases and V 7 bases, and 8 bases lay outside the gene matches. Germline V gene sequence: CDR1 MGHRA, CDR2 YSYEKL. The CDR3 bases are TGCGCCAGCAAACTCTGGACAGGGATCAATCAGCCCCAGCATTTT. It encodes CASKLWTGINQPQHF.

The chain joins TRBV6-5 to TRBJ2-7; TRBD2 is a possible D gene (6 bases). The CDR3 totals 12 residues. Trimming removed 7 bases at V and 5 bases at J, with 12 bases between. Germline assignment: CDR1 MNHEY and CDR2 SVGAGI. The CDR3 DNA sequence: TGTGCCAGCACAGGGCAGCGGGACGAGCAGTACTTC. Its translation: CASTGQRDEQYF.

V and J are TRBV7-2 and TRBJ2-4, with a tentative D call TRBD1 (6 bases). The CDR3 loop spans 13 amino acids. Germline V lookup: CDR1 SGHTA, CDR2 FQGNSA. V was shortened by 5 bases and J by 14 bases, with 19 bases between the two germline ends. Here the CDR3 reads CASSPSRLGAKYF. Here the CDR3 DNA reads TGTGCCAGCAGCCCGAGTCGTTTGGGGGCTAAGTACTTC.